A selection of T cell receptor beta chains follows, all from one sample in a study of cytomegalovirus exposure and HLA in healthy donors. The data were produced by immunoSEQ multiplex PCR, yet TCRdb's version contains in-frame clones alone and is incomplete. The listing records around 100,000 clones. Specimen: PBMCs. These receptors originate from a woman aged 25-40 years in good health and CMV-seronegative. The CDR3 runs from the conserved cysteine through the conserved F or W. The D gene is left open where the match is weak.

DNA | CDR3 | J | D | length | V
TGTGCCAGCAGCTTGAGGTGGGCTAATCAGAACACTGAAGCTTTCTTT | CASSLRWANQNTEAFF | TRBJ1-1 | - | 16 | TRBV5-5
TGTGCCTGGGCTGGACTAGCGGGGGCTAACAATGAGCAGTTCTTC | CAWAGLAGANNEQFF | TRBJ2-1 | TRBD2 | 15 | TRBV30
TGTGCCAGCAGTTACTCCGCTCGACAGTTAGAGACCCAGTACTTC | CASSYSARQLETQYF | TRBJ2-5 | - | 15 | TRBV6-6
TGTGCCAGCAGTACGGGACAGGGTCAAGAGACCCAGTACTTC | CASSTGQGQETQYF | TRBJ2-5 | TRBD1 | 14 | TRBV19
TGTGCCAGCAGTTTCTGGGCGCAAGAGACCCAGTACTTC | CASSFWAQETQYF | TRBJ2-5 | - | 13 | TRBV28
TGTGCCAGCAGCGACCTCGGGACACTACTTGGCAATGAGCAGTTCTTC | CASSDLGTLLGNEQFF | TRBJ2-1 | - | 16 | TRBV21-1
TGTGCCAGCAGCTTGGCGGCAGATACGCAGTATTTT | CASSLAADTQYF | TRBJ2-3 | - | 12 | TRBV5-4
TGTGCCAGCAGCTACGCTGCAGGGGGGAGTACTGAAGCTTTCTTT | CASSYAAGGSTEAFF | TRBJ1-1 | TRBD1 | 15 | TRBV11-2
TGTGCCAGCAGCTTAGAAGGGGTTCGGCGGTATGGCTACACCTTC | CASSLEGVRRYGYTF | TRBJ1-2 | - | 15 | TRBV7-8
TGTGCCAGCAGTTTCCCTGACTCGAGCTCCTACGAGCAGTACTTC | CASSFPDSSSYEQYF | TRBJ2-7 | - | 15 | TRBV28
TGTGCCAGCAGTACCCCGTCCGCGAGGGGGACCACCGGGGAGCTGTTTTTT | CASSTPSARGTTGELFF | TRBJ2-2 | - | 17 | TRBV2
TGCGCCAGCAGCTTGACAGGTGGTGCCACTGAAGCTTTCTTT | CASSLTGGATEAFF | TRBJ1-1 | - | 14 | TRBV5-1
TGTGCCACCTACCTGAGGCTTTCGGTCTATGGCTACACCTTC | CATYLRLSVYGYTF | TRBJ1-2 | - | 14 | TRBV28
TGTGCCAGCAACAAGGGTGCGGGAGACGGCTTTGAGCAGTTCTTC | CASNKGAGDGFEQFF | TRBJ2-1 | TRBD2 | 15 | TRBV7-9
TGTGCCAGCAGCTTAGTAATAGGAGGGCGAGAGACCCAGTACTTC | CASSLVIGGRETQYF | TRBJ2-5 | - | 15 | TRBV7-2
TGCGCCAGCAGTGAGTCCGGATCGGGACAGAGCTACGAGCAGTACTTC | CASSESGSGQSYEQYF | TRBJ2-7 | TRBD1 | 16 | TRBV10-1
TGCAGCGTTGGCAGGACTAGTGGCAATGAGCAGTTCTTC | CSVGRTSGNEQFF | TRBJ2-1 | TRBD2 | 13 | TRBV29-1
TGTGCCAGCAGCCCTACTCACAGATATGGCTACACCTTC | CASSPTHRYGYTF | TRBJ1-2 | - | 13 | TRBV28
TGTGCCAGTGCAGGGATTAGCTCCTACGAGCAGTACTTC | CASAGISSYEQYF | TRBJ2-7 | - | 13 | TRBV19
TGTGCCAGCAGCTTGCCGATAACTAGCGGCCTAAGCACAGATACGCAGTATTTT | CASSLPITSGLSTDTQYF | TRBJ2-3 | TRBD2 | 18 | TRBV7-9
TGTGCCAGCAGCTTAGGGGCGGAGCAGTACTTC | CASSLGAEQYF | TRBJ2-7 | - | 11 | TRBV7-9
TGTGCCAGCAGCTTCAACAGGGGCTACGAGCAGTACTTC | CASSFNRGYEQYF | TRBJ2-7 | TRBD1 | 13 | TRBV7-2
TGTGCCAGTAGCCCCGACACAGGCCCCTATGGCTACACCTTC | CASSPDTGPYGYTF | TRBJ1-2 | - | 14 | TRBV19
TGCGCCAGCAGCTTGGACGACAGGGGTGGTCAGCCCCAGCATTTT | CASSLDDRGGQPQHF | TRBJ1-5 | TRBD1 | 15 | TRBV5-1
TGTGCCAGCAGTACCGCCCGGAGGGGGCATCGAGCGGAAAAACTGTTTTTT | CASSTARRGHRAEKLFF | TRBJ1-4 | TRBD1 | 17 | TRBV28
TGTGCCAGCTCACCGAACAGGGGTGACTACGAGCAGTACTTC | CASSPNRGDYEQYF | TRBJ2-7 | TRBD1 | 14 | TRBV18
TGTGCCAGCAGTTACGGGACAGGGTACGAGCAGTACTTC | CASSYGTGYEQYF | TRBJ2-7 | TRBD1 | 13 | TRBV6-5
- | CASEDSFASGALF | TRBJ1-1 | - | 13 | TRBV2
TGTGCCAGCAGCCAAGATCTTAGACTAACCTACGAGCAGTACTTC | CASSQDLRLTYEQYF | TRBJ2-7 | - | 15 | TRBV14
TGTGCCACCGCCCTCGACATGAACACTGAAGCTTTCTTT | CATALDMNTEAFF | TRBJ1-1 | - | 13 | TRBV6-1
TGTGCCAGCAGGCTCCGTGTCGGGGGGGCCAGGACAGATACGCAGTATTTT | CASRLRVGGARTDTQYF | TRBJ2-3 | TRBD2 | 17 | TRBV7-9